This T cell receptor (beta chain) emerged from a study of molecular identifiers for immune sequencing clone quantification. Germline lookup yields CDR1 DFQATT and CDR2 SNEGSKA (reference sequence). The CDR3 length is 13 residues. Trimming shortened V by 5 bases and J by 3 bases, and 14 bases separated the two germline ends. Notes on this clonotype: Its antigen is currently unknown. This may stem from a read error, because a much larger clone lies one nucleotide away. In this CDR3 the conserved last residue, phenylalanine or tryptophan, is missing, so a read error is likely.

Bulk TCR library preparation followed previously described methods with listed TCR primers. A single record per CDR3 protein comes from TCRdb applying MiXCR to the PCR reads. The repertoire holds about 640,000 distinct CDR3 sequences, with 20% as singletons. Study results and caveats: Clones exceeding 20 RNA copies carried over 97% of effector molecules but under 1% of naive-cell molecules.

This sequence was found in a human donor in good health. Some libraries in this study had Jurkat cell RNA spiked in. The chain has TRBV20-1 and TRBJ2-7; D is unclear. Sequencing input: naive CD8+ T cells from blood, with Jurkat cell RNA spiked in. As to subset: FACS-sorted CD8+CD4-CCR7+CD45RA+ naive T cells. CDR3 DNA sequence: TGCAGTGCTGAGACGCACAAGGACTACGAGCAGTACCTC. This codes for CSAETHKDYEQYL.